This T cell receptor (beta chain) was captured in a study of blood T cell repertoires in COVID-19. CDR1 and CDR2 (germline): LNHDA, SQIVND (reference sequence). J lost 4 bases, V lost 4 bases, and 5 bases had no gene match. The CDR3 is made up of 14 amino acids. Repertoires were generated with immunoSEQ multiplex PCR, while TCRdb's copy carries only in-frame clones and drops some. The sample carries about 190,000 clones, roughly 84% recorded once. The TCR sequence derives from a woman between 40 and 50 years old who had recovered from COVID-19. The genes are TRBV19 and TRBJ2-5, with TRBD1 matching 8 bases. The sequencing input was peripheral blood. The DNA of the CDR3 is TGTGCCAGTAGTACTCAGGGGGCAGGAGAGACCCAGTACTTC. Translation: CASSTQGAGETQYF.